These T cell receptor beta chains were read from a single sample in a study of T-cell memory formation after mild COVID-19. Using its own MiXCR run on the 5' RACE reads, TCRdb lists one record per CDR3 protein. This table has some 64,000 distinct CDR3 sequences, 9% to 9.5% appearing once. The sequencing input was PBMCs or a T cell subset sorted from them (not recorded which). The receptor set was obtained from a man between 18 and 29 years old who had mild COVID-19 (a few samples of this study predate the infection). Cell type and time point are not known. CDR3s include the opening cysteine and the closing phenylalanine or tryptophan. A D gene is named only where the DNA matches it firmly. Clone sizes are given selectively: once, few, many, or a class where the clone is expanded.

few	-	TRBV4-3	TRBJ2-5	TGCGCCAGCAGCCAAGGTCTCAGGGAACAAGAGACCCAGTACTTC	CASSQGLREQETQYF
many	TRBD2	TRBV7-2	TRBJ2-3	TGTGCCAGCACTACTAGCGGGGGCCCGACAGATACGCAGTATTTT	CASTTSGGPTDTQYF
few	-	TRBV14	TRBJ2-7	TGTGCCAGCAGCCAAGATTTTGACGAGCAGTACTTC	CASSQDFDEQYF
many	-	TRBV7-2	TRBJ2-6	TGTGCCAGCAGCTTAGTGGCCTCTGGGGCCAACGTCCTGACTTTC	CASSLVASGANVLTF
-	TRBD2	TRBV7-3	TRBJ2-1	TGTGCCAGCAGCCCTGGGACTAGCCAGCAGTTCTTC	CASSPGTSQQFF
many	-	TRBV10-3	TRBJ2-7	TGTGCCATCAGTGATCTAGAGAAGCAGTACGAGCAGTACTTC	CAISDLEKQYEQYF
few	TRBD2	TRBV4-1	TRBJ2-3	TGCGCCAGCAGCCAACCCCGTAGCGGGCAGAGCACAGATACGCAGTATTTT	CASSQPRSGQSTDTQYF
few	-	TRBV12-3/TRBV12-4	TRBJ1-1	TGTGCCAGCAGTTCCGCTTTGCCGGTGAACACTGAAGCTTTCTTT	CASSSALPVNTEAFF
many	TRBD1	TRBV5-1	TRBJ1-2	TGCGCCAGCAGCGGAGGGACAGACAGCCTTGACACCTTC	CASSGGTDSLDTF
-	TRBD2	TRBV4-3	TRBJ2-3	TGCGCCAGCAGCTTCGGGACTAGCGGGCCCCTCGTAGCGGATACGCAGTATTTT	CASSFGTSGPLVADTQYF
few	TRBD2	TRBV7-2	TRBJ2-3	TGTGCCAGCAGCGCGACTAGCGGGGGGGTGACAGATACGCAGTATTTT	CASSATSGGVTDTQYF
few	-	TRBV7-9	TRBJ1-2	TGTGCCAGCAGACAGGACGGTAACTATGGCTACACCTTC	CASRQDGNYGYTF
few	-	TRBV6-5	TRBJ1-1	TGTGCCAGCAGCAGCATTACCGGGGCCATGAACACTGAAGCTTTCTTT	CASSSITGAMNTEAFF
-	TRBD1	TRBV6-2/TRBV6-3	TRBJ2-5	TGTGCCAGCAGTACCGGGACAGGAGCGACCCAGTACTTC	CASSTGTGATQYF
many	-	TRBV7-2	TRBJ2-5	TGTGCCAGCAGCCCCCGTTGGCAGGGAGAGACCCAGTACTTC	CASSPRWQGETQYF
few	-	TRBV20-1	TRBJ1-6	TGCAGTGCTAGCAGGGAACGAAATTCACCCCTCCACTTT	CSASRERNSPLHF
few	-	TRBV6-2/TRBV6-3	TRBJ2-1	TGTGCCAGCGGGGGGAGCTCCTACAATGAGCAGTTCTTC	CASGGSSYNEQFF
few	-	TRBV3-1	TRBJ2-7	TGTGCCAGCAGCCATACGGGACTTGGCGGCTACGAGCAGTACTTC	CASSHTGLGGYEQYF
many	-	TRBV7-2	TRBJ2-5	TGTGCCAGCAGCGCCAGGCCTCAAGAGACCCAGTACTTC	CASSARPQETQYF
few	-	TRBV12-3/TRBV12-4	TRBJ2-6	TGTGCCAGCAGTCCTGGGGCAGGGAAGGCTGGGGCCAACGTCCTGACTTTC	CASSPGAGKAGANVLTF
-	-	TRBV12-3/TRBV12-4	TRBJ1-4	TGTGCCAGCAGTTTTTCGGGAGAAAAACTGTTTTTT	CASSFSGEKLFF
-	-	TRBV7-9	TRBJ2-7	TGTGCCAGCAGCTCCCTAACCCAGCAGTACTTC	CASSSLTQQYF
many	-	TRBV5-1	TRBJ2-3	TGCGCCTCCCTAAATAGCGGTGCTAGCACAGATACGCAGTATTTT	CASLNSGASTDTQYF
-	TRBD1	TRBV29-1	TRBJ2-5	TGTAGCGCCCAGACAGGGTTGGGGACCCAGTACTTC	CSAQTGLGTQYF